Listed below are T cell receptor beta chains from one sample, sequenced in a study of shared clonotypes between healthy human individuals. The method was immunoSEQ multiplex PCR; TCRdb's version includes in-frame clones alone and lacks a portion of them. This table holds 850,000 to 1,100,000 clones, 60% to 85% found once. The sample was memory CD4+ T cells from PBMCs. Every receptor here comes from a man younger than 35 in good health. Some clones in this sample may be carry-over from other donors' samples. The CDR3 runs from the conserved cysteine through the conserved F or W. The order of the fields is J gene, clone size, V gene, D gene, CDR3 DNA, CDR3 protein. A D gene is named only where the DNA matches it firmly. Clone size, where shown, is once, few, many, or a class for clones that have expanded.

TRBJ1-4,-,TRBV7-2,TRBD1,TGTGCCAGCAGCCTCGGACAGGGGAATGAAAAACTGTTTTTT,CASSLGQGNEKLFF
TRBJ2-5,-,TRBV25-1,TRBD2,TGTGCCAGCAGCCCGCACGTCGCAGGGCGGGAGGAGACCCAGTACTTC,CASSPHVAGREETQYF
TRBJ2-3,-,TRBV29-1,TRBD2,TGCAGCGTCGTCCCGGGACTAGCGGGAGGTGGTACAGATACGCAGTATTTT,CSVVPGLAGGGTDTQYF
TRBJ2-3,-,TRBV7-9,-,TGTGCCAGCAGCTCACTCAAGGACCGGGGCCGCACAGATACGCAGTATTTT,CASSSLKDRGRTDTQYF
TRBJ2-3,-,TRBV6-6,TRBD2,TGTGCCAGCCGTGGACTAGTCACAGATACGCAGTATTTT,CASRGLVTDTQYF
TRBJ2-7,-,TRBV14,-,TGTGCCAGCAGCCAAATGCAAGGCGCCTACGAGCAATACTTC,CASSQMQGAYEQYF
TRBJ2-1,-,TRBV5-1,-,TGCGCCAGCAGCTTGGTATGGGAGGAGCAGTTCTTC,CASSLVWEEQFF
TRBJ1-1,-,TRBV10-3,-,TGTGCCATCAGGCCTTCAGGGGATCGACCGTACACTGAAGCTTTCTTT,CAIRPSGDRPYTEAFF
TRBJ2-7,-,TRBV27,-,TGTGCCAGCAGCCCCCGGGGAAGAATAAACTACGAGCAGTACTTC,CASSPRGRINYEQYF
TRBJ2-3,-,TRBV7-3,-,TGTGCCAGCAGCTTAAGGATGGCAGATACGCAGTATTTT,CASSLRMADTQYF
TRBJ2-1,-,TRBV7-9,TRBD1,TGTGCCAGCAGCCTGGGACAGTACAATGAGCAGTTCTTC,CASSLGQYNEQFF
TRBJ1-4,-,TRBV5-8,-,TGTGCCAGCAACCCGCATCGCAGGGGTGGAGAAAAACTGTTTTTT,CASNPHRRGGEKLFF
TRBJ2-1,-,TRBV28,-,TGTGCCAGCAGTTTATATCAGAGGAATGAGCAGTTCTTC,CASSLYQRNEQFF
TRBJ1-2,-,TRBV28,-,TGTGCCAGCAGCGCACGGCGGAACGGCTACACCTTC,CASSARRNGYTF
TRBJ1-5,-,TRBV28,TRBD1,TGTGCCAGCTTGACAGGGGTCATTAATCAGCCCCAGCATTTT,CASLTGVINQPQHF
TRBJ1-2,-,TRBV28,-,TGTGCCAGCAGTTGGAACTATGGCTACACCTTC,CASSWNYGYTF
TRBJ2-4,once,TRBV2,-,TGTGCCAGCAGTAACTCCTGGGGACTAGCCAAAAACATTCAGTACTTC,CASSNSWGLAKNIQYF
TRBJ1-6,-,TRBV9,-,TGTGCCAGCAGCGTAGCTACCGCGGGGTCACCCCTCCACTTT,CASSVATAGSPLHF
TRBJ2-1,many,TRBV19,TRBD2,TGTGCCAGTAGTATCGGGAGGGCCTCCGGATACAATGAGCAGTTCTTC,CASSIGRASGYNEQFF